Given below is one T cell receptor beta chain in context. In germline, CDR1 is SGHVS, CDR2 FQNEAQ. CDR3 length: 17 residues. With 2 bases clipped from V and 2 bases from J, the junction kept 5 bases outside the gene matches. The data were taken from a study of cytomegalovirus exposure and HLA in healthy donors. The protocol was immunoSEQ multiplex PCR, while the TCRdb copy is restricted to in-frame clones and leaves out a portion. Of some 130,000 clones listed, approximately 82% were seen once; the top ten hold roughly 27%. The J gene is TRBJ2-3, the V gene TRBV7-8; 12 bases are a match to TRBD2. Sequenced input: PBMCs. The receptor was isolated from a young man in good health and CMV-seropositive. The CDR3 DNA follows: TGTGCCAGCAGCTTACTAGCGGGGGGGTCTACCACAGATACGCAGTATTTT. Amino acids: CASSLLAGGSTTDTQYF.